Reported below is one T cell receptor (beta chain). This sample was taken from a study of blood T cells in healthy people across ages. Combining a sample-barcoded 5' primer with a J-beta primer mix, a second PCR ran for about 6 to 11 cycles. TCRdb re-derived calls from the 5' RACE reads in MiXCR, one entry per CDR3 protein. The sample carries 780,000 or so distinct CDR3 sequences, about 48% recorded once. The length of the CDR3 is 15 residues. In germline, CDR1 is DFQATT, CDR2 SNEGSKA (reference sequence). This receptor was obtained from a man older than 75 in good health. Sequenced input: blood. The J gene is TRBJ2-7, the V gene TRBV20-1; 9 bases are a match to TRBD2. TRBJ2-5 matches the DNA end more closely, so the J call is doubtful. The CDR3 reads CSARRLAGMGETQYF. The CDR3 DNA sequence: TGCAGTGCTAGAAGGCTAGCGGGAATGGGGGAGACCCAGTACTTC.